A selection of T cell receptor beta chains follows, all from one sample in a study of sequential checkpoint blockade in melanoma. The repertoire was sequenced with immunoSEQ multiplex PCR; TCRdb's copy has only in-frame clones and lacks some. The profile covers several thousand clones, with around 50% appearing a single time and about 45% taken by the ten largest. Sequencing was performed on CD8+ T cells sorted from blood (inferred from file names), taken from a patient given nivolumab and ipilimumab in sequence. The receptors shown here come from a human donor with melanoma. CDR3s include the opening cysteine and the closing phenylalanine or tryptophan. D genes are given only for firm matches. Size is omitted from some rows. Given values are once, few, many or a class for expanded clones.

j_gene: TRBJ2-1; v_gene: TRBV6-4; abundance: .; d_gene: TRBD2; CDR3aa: CASSAMAGGANEQFF; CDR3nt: TGTGCCAGCAGTGCGATGGCGGGGGGAGCTAATGAGCAGTTCTTC
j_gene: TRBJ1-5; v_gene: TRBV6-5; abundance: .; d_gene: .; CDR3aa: CASIPGGGNQPQHF; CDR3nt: TGTGCCAGCATCCCTGGGGGCGGCAATCAGCCCCAGCATTTT
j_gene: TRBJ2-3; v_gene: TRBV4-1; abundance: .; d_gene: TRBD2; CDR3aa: CASSQGLAGGSDTQYF; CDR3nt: TGCGCCAGCAGCCAAGGGTTAGCGGGGGGGTCAGATACGCAGTATTTT
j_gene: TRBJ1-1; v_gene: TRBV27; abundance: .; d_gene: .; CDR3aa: CASSLTGVTEAFF; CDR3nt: TGTGCCAGCAGTTTAACGGGGGTCACTGAAGCTTTCTTT
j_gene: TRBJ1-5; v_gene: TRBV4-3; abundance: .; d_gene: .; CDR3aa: CASSQGLGAGPSQPQHF; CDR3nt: TGCGCCAGCAGCCAAGGCCTGGGGGCAGGGCCAAGTCAGCCCCAGCATTTT
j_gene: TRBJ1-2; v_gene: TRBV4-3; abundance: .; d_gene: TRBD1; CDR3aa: CASSQTGDSVYGYTF; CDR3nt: TGCGCCAGCAGCCAGACAGGGGACTCGGTGTATGGCTACACCTTC
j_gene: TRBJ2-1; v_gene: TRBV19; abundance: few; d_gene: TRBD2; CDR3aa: CASSPTLAGGYNEQFF; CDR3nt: TGTGCCAGTAGTCCAACGCTAGCGGGGGGCTACAATGAGCAGTTCTTC
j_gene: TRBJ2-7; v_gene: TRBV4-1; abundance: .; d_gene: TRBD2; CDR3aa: CASSQGTGTSYEQYF; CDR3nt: TGCGCCAGCAGCCAAGGCACCGGGACTAGCTACGAGCAGTACTTC
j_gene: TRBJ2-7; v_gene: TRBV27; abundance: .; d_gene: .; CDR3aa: CASGAILYEQYF; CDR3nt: TGTGCCAGCGGGGCTATACTCTACGAGCAGTACTTC
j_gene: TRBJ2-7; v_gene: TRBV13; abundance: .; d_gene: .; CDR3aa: CASSLAGSYEQYF; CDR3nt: TGTGCCAGCAGCTTAGCAGGCTCCTACGAGCAGTACTTC
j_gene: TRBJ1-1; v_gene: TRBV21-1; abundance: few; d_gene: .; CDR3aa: CASSPRQGPNTEAFF; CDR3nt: TGTGCCAGCAGCCCCCGACAGGGGCCTAACACTGAAGCTTTCTTT
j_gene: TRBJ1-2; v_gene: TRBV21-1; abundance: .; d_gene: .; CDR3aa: CASSKGGDDSNYGYTF; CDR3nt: TGTGCCAGCAGCAAAGGCGGGGACGACTCTAACTATGGCTACACCTTC
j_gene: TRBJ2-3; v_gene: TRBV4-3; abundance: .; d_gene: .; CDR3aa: CASSQDGQTIDTQYF; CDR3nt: TGCGCCAGCAGCCAAGATGGACAGACAATAGATACGCAGTATTTT
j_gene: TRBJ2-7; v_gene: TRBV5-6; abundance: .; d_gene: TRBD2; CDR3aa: CASSLAASGGLSYEQYF; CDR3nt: TGTGCCAGCAGCTTGGCCGCTAGCGGGGGACTCTCCTACGAGCAGTACTTC
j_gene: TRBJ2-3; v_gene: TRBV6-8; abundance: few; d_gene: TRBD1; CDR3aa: CATAGTASTDTQYF; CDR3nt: TGTGCCACTGCCGGGACAGCTAGCACAGATACGCAGTATTTT
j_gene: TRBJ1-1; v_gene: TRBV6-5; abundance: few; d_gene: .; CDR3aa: CASSMVPGGRTEAFF; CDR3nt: TGTGCCAGCAGCATGGTTCCTGGCGGGAGGACTGAAGCTTTCTTT
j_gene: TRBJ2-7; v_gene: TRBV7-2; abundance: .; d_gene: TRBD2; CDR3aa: CASSLTSGGEQYF; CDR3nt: TGTGCCAGCAGCTTAACTAGCGGGGGCGAGCAGTACTTC
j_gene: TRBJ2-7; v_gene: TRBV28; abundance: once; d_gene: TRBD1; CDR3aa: CASSWDRGHLGNEQYF; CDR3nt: TGTGCCAGCAGCTGGGACAGGGGCCATTTAGGGAACGAGCAGTACTTC
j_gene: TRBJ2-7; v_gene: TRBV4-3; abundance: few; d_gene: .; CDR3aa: CASSQDRGGYEQYF; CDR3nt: TGCGCCAGCAGCCAAGACAGGGGAGGGTACGAGCAGTACTTC
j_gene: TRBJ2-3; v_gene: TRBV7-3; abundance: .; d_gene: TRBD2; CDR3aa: CASSLPTSGGDPDTQYF; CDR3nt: TGTGCCAGCAGCTTACCGACTAGCGGGGGGGATCCAGATACGCAGTATTTT
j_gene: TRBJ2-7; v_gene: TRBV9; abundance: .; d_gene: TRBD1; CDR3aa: CASSTSGTGYSEQYF; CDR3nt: TGTGCCAGCAGCACCTCCGGGACAGGGTACAGCGAGCAGTACTTC
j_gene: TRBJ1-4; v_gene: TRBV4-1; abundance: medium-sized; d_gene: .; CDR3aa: CASSRFTEGEKLFF; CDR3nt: TGCGCCAGCAGCAGATTTACAGAGGGTGAAAAACTGTTTTTT
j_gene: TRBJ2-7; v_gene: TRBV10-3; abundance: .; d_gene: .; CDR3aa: CAISPLGLTSSYEQYF; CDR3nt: TGTGCCATCAGTCCCCTCGGGCTGACTAGCTCCTACGAGCAGTACTTC
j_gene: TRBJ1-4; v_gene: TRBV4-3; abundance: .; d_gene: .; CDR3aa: CASSQDRGTATNEKLFF; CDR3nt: TGCGCCAGCAGCCAAGACAGGGGCACAGCAACTAATGAAAAACTGTTTTTT
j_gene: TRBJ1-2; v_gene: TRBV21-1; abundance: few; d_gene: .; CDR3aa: CASSKAAPREAAGYTF; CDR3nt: TGTGCCAGCAGCAAAGCAGCCCCAAGGGAGGCGGCGGGCTACACCTTC
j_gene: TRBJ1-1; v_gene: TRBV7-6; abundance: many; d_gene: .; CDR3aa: CASSLGQLPGPDF; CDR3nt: TGTGCCAGCAGCTTAGGACAGCTCCCAGGCCCGGACTTT
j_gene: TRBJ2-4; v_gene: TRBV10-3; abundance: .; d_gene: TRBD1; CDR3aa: CAARTGGRYIQYF; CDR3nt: TGTGCCGCCCGGACAGGGGGTAGATACATTCAGTACTTC
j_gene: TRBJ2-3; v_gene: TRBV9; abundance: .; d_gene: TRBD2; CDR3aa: CASSDQAGGPDDTQYF; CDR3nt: TGTGCCAGCAGTGATCAGGCGGGGGGGCCGGATGATACGCAGTATTTT
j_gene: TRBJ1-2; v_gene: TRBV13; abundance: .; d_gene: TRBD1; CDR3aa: CASSPRTGGARNYGYTF; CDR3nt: TGTGCCAGCAGCCCCCGGACAGGGGGCGCGAGGAACTATGGCTACACCTTC
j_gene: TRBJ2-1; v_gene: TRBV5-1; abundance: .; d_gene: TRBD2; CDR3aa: CASSLGSSGGGYNEQFF; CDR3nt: TGCGCCAGCAGCTTGGGGTCTAGCGGGGGGGGTTACAATGAGCAGTTCTTC
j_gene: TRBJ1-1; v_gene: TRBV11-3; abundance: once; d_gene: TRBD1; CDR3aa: CASSSPRTGGNTEAFF; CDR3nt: TGTGCCAGCAGCTCCCCGCGGACAGGGGGGAACACTGAAGCTTTCTTT
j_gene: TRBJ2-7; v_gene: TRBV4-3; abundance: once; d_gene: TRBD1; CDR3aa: CASSHGTGTDYEQYF; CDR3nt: TGCGCCAGCAGCCATGGTACCGGGACAGACTACGAGCAGTACTTC
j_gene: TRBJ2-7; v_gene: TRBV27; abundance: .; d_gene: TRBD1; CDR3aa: CASSFGTGGSYEQYF; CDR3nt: TGTGCCAGCAGCTTCGGGACAGGGGGGTCCTACGAGCAGTACTTC
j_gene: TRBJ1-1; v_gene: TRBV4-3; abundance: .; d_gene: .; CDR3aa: CASSPGRAGNTEAFF; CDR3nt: TGCGCCAGCAGCCCTGGGAGGGCAGGCAACACTGAAGCTTTCTTT
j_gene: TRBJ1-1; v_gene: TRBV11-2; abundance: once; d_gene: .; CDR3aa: CASSLVDRLNTEAFF; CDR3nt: TGTGCCAGCAGCTTAGTAGACAGGTTGAACACTGAAGCTTTCTTT
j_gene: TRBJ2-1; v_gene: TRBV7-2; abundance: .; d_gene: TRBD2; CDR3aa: CASSLLGTSGGYEQFF; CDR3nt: TGTGCCAGCAGCTTACTCGGGACTAGCGGGGGCTATGAGCAGTTCTTC
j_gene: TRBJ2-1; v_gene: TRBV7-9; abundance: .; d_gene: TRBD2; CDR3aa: CASSLRTSGASSYNEQFF; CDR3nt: TGTGCCAGCAGCTTAAGGACTAGCGGCGCAAGCTCCTACAATGAGCAGTTCTTC
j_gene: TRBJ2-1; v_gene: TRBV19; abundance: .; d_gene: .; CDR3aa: CASSIDQGNSYNEQFF; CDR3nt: TGTGCCAGTAGTATAGATCAGGGCAACTCCTACAATGAGCAGTTCTTC
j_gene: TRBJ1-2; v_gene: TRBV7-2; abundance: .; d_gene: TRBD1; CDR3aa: CASNRDRYGYTF; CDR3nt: TGTGCCAGCAACCGGGACAGATATGGCTACACCTTC
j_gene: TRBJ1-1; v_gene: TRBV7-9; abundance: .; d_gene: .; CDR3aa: CASSSTPNTEAFF; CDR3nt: TGTGCCAGCAGCTCGACACCCAACACTGAAGCTTTCTTT
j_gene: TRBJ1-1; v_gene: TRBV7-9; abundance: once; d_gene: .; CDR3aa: CASSLGTTEAFF; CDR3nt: TGTGCCAGCAGCTTAGGTACTACTGAAGCTTTCTTT
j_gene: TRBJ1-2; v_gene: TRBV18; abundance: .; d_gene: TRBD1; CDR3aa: CASSRTGYYGYTF; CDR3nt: TGTGCCAGCTCACGGACAGGGTACTATGGCTACACCTTC
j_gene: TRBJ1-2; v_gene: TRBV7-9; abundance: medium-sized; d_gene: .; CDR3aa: CASSLEGGAPSYGYTF; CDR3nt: TGTGCCAGCAGCTTAGAGGGAGGGGCCCCCAGCTATGGCTACACCTTC
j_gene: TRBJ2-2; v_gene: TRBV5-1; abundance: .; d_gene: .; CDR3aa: CASRPGGPGGELFF; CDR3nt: TGCGCCAGCAGACCCGGGGGGCCCGGCGGGGAGCTGTTTTTT
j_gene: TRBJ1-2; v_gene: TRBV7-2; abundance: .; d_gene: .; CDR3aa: CASTQAGATGGYTF; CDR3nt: TGTGCCAGCACGCAAGCGGGGGCAACAGGTGGCTACACCTTC
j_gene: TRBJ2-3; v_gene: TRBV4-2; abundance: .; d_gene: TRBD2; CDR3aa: CASSHGTSGGGTDTQYF; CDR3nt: TGTGCCAGCAGCCATGGAACTAGCGGGGGGGGCACAGATACGCAGTATTTT
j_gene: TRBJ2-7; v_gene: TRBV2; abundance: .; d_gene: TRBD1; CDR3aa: CASSETGGARSEQYF; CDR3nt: TGTGCCAGCAGTGAGACAGGGGGGGCGCGGTCCGAGCAGTACTTC
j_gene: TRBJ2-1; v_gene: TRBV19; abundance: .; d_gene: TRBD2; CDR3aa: CASSIGLAGGWEQFF; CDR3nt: TGTGCCAGTAGTATAGGACTAGCGGGGGGGTGGGAGCAGTTCTTC
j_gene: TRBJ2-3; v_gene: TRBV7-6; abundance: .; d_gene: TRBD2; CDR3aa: CASSLGAGGPDTQYF; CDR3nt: TGTGCCAGCAGCTTAGGAGCGGGGGGGCCGGATACGCAGTATTTT
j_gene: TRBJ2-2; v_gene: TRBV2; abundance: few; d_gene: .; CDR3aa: CASSESAAATGELFF; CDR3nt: TGTGCCAGCAGTGAAAGTGCGGCAGCCACCGGGGAGCTGTTTTTT
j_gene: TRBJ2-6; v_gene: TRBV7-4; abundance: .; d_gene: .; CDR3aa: CASSVAGSGSQSRANVLTF; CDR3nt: TGTGCCAGCAGCGTAGCCGGTTCAGGCTCACAAAGTCGGGCCAACGTCCTGACTTTC